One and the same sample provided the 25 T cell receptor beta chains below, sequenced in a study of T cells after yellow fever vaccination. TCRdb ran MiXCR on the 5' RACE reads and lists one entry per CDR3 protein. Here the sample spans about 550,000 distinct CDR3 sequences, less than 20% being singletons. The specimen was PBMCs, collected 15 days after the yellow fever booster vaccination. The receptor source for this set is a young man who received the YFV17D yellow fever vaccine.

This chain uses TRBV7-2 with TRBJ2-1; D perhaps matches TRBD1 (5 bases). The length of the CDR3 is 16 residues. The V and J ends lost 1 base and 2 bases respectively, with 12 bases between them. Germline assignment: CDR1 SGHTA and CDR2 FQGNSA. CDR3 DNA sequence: TGTGCCAGCAGCTTAGTCGGGTCAGGGACCTACAATGAGCAGTTCTTC. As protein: CASSLVGSGTYNEQFF.

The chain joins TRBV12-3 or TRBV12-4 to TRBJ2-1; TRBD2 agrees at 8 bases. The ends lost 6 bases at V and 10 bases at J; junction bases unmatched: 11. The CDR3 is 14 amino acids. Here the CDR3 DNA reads TGTGCCAGCAGGCTCGGCCTAGCGGGTAAAGAGCAGTTCTTC. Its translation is CASRLGLAGKEQFF.

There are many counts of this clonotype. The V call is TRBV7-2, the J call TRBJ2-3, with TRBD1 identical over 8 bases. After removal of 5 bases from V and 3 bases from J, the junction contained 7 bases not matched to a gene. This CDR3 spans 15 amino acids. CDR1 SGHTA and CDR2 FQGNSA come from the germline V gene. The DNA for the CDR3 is TGTGCCAGCAGCACCCGGACAGGGTCAACAGATACGCAGTATTTT. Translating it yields CASSTRTGSTDTQYF.

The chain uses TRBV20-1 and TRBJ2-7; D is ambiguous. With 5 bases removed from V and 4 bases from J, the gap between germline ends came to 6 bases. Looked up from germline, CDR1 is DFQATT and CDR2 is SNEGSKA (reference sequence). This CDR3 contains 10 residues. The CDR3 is CSAGLYEQYF. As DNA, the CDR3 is TGCAGTGCTGGGCTGTACGAGCAGTACTTC.

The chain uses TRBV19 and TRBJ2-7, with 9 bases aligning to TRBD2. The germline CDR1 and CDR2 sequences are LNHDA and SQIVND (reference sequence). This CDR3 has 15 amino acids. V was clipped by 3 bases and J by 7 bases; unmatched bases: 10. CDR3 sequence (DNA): TGTGCCAGTAGTATCATGGCGGGAGGGCCGGAAGAGCAGTACTTC. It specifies CASSIMAGGPEEQYF. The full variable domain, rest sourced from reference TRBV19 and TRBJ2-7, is DGGITQSPKYLFRKEGQNVTLSCEQNLNHDAMYWYRQDPGQGLRLIYYSQIVNDFQKGDIAEGYSVSREKKESFPLTVTSAQKNPTAFYLCASSIMAGGPEEQYFGPGTRLTVT.

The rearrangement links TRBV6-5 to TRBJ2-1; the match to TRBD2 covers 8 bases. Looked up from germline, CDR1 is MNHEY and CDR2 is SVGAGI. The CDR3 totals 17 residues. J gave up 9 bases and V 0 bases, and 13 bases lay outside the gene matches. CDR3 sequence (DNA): TGTGCCAGCAGTTACTCGCAACTAGCGGCAGCTGTTGGTGAGCAGTTCTTC. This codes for CASSYSQLAAAVGEQFF.

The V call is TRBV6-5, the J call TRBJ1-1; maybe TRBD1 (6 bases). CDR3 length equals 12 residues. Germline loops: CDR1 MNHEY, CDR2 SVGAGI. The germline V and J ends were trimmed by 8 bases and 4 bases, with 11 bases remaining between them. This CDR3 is CASRTRGTEAFF. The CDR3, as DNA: TGTGCCAGCCGAACCAGGGGCACTGAAGCTTTCTTT.

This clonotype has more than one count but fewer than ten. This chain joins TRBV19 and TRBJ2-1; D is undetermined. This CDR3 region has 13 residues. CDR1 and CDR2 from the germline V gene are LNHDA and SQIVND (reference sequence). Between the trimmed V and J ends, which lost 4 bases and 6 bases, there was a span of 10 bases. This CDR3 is CASSTRTVNEQFF. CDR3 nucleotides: TGTGCCAGTAGTACTAGGACGGTCAATGAGCAGTTCTTC.

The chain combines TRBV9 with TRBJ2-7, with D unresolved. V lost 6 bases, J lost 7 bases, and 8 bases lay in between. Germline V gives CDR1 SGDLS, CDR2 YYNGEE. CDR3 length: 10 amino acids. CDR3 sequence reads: CASIKAEQYF. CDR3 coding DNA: TGTGCCAGCATAAAGGCGGAGCAGTACTTC.

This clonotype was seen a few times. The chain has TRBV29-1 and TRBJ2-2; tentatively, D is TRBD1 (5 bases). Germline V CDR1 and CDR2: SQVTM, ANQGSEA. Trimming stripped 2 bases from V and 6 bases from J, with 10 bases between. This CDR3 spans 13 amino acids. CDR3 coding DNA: TGCAGCGTTGAAAACCAGGGCCCCGGGGAGCTGTTTTTT. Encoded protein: CSVENQGPGELFF.

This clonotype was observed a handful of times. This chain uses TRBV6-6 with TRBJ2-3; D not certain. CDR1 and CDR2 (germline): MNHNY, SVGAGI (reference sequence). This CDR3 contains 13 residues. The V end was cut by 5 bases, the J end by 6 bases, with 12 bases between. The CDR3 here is CASSQPTADTQYF. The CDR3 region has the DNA TGTGCCAGCAGTCAACCGACCGCCGATACGCAGTATTTT.

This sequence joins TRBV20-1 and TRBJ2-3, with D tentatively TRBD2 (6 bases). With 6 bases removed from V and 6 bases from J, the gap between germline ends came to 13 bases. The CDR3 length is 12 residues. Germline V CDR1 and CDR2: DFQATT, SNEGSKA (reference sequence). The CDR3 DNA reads TGCAGTGCCATTAAAGCGGGTGATACGCAGTATTTT. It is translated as CSAIKAGDTQYF.

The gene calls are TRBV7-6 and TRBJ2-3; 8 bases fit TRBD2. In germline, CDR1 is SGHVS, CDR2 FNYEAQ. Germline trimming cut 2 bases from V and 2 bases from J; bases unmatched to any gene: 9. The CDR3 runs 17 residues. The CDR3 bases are TGTGCCAGCAGCTTATATCCAGCGGGAGACCCCACAGATACGCAGTATTTT. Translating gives CASSLYPAGDPTDTQYF.

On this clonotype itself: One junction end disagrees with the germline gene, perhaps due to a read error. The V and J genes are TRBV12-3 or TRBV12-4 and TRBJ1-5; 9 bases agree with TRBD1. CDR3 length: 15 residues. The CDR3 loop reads CASRPTTGGNHPQHF. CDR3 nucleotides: TGTGCCAGCAGACCAACTACAGGGGGCAATCACCCCCAGCATTTT.

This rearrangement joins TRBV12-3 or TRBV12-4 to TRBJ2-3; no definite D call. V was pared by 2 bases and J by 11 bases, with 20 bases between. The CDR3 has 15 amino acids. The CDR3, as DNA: TGTGCCAGCAGTTTAAGAGGTGATGGTTTTGACCGGCAGTATTTT. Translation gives CASSLRGDGFDRQYF.

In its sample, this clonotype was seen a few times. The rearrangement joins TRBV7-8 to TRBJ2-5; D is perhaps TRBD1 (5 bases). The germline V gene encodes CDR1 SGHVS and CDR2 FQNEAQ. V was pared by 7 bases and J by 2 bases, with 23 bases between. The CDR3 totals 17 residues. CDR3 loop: CASNPSAIGQNQETQYF. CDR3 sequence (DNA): TGTGCCAGCAACCCCTCCGCGATTGGACAAAATCAAGAGACCCAGTACTTC.

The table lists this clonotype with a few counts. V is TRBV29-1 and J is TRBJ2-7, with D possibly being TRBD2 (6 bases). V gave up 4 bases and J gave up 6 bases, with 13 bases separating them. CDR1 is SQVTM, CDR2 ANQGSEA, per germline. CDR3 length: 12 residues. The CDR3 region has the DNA TGCAGCGTTGGTGGAGGGGTCGGCGAGCAGTACTTC. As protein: CSVGGGVGEQYF.

The CDR3 bases are TGTGCCACCAGCATTCAGGGACTTAGCACAGATACGCAGTATTTT. Amino acid sequence: CATSIQGLSTDTQYF. The chain uses TRBV15 and TRBJ2-3, with a possible D match to TRBD2 (6 bases). Germline V gene data show CDR1 as LNHNV and CDR2 as YYDKDF (reference sequence). The germline V and J ends were trimmed by 4 bases and 0 bases, with 11 bases remaining between them. The CDR3 runs to 15 residues.

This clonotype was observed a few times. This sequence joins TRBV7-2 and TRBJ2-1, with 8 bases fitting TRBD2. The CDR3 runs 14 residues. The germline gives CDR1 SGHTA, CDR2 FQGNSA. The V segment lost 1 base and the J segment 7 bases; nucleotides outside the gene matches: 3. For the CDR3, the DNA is TGTGCCAGCAGCTTAGTAACTAGCGGTAATGAGCAGTTCTTC. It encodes CASSLVTSGNEQFF.

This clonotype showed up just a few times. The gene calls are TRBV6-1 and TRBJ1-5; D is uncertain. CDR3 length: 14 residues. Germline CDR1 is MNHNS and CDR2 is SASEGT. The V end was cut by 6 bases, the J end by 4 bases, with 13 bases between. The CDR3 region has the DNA TGTGCCAGCAGAACTGGGTTGGGGAATCAGCCCCAGCATTTT. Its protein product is CASRTGLGNQPQHF.

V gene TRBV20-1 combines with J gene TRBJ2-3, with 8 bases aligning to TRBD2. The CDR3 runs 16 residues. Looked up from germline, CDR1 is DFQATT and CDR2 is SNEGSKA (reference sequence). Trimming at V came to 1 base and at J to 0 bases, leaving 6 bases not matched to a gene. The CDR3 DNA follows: TGCAGTGCTAGAGGAGGTAGCGGGGCTAGCACAGATACGCAGTATTTT. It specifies CSARGGSGASTDTQYF.

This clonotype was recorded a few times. The CDR3 sequence: CASSLSWRGNEQYF. Written as DNA, the CDR3 is TGTGCCAGCAGTTTAAGTTGGAGGGGCAACGAGCAGTACTTC. The chain recombines TRBV27 with TRBJ2-7, with D possibly matching TRBD2 (6 bases). This CDR3 has 14 amino acids. CDR1 and CDR2 (germline): MNHEY, SMNVEV (reference sequence). Trimming left V 2 bases short and J 5 bases short, with 13 bases between.

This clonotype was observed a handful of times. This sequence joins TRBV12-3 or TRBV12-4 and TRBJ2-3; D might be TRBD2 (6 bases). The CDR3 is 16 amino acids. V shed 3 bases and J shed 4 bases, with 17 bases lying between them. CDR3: CASSFATGRGPDTQYF. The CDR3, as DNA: TGTGCCAGCAGTTTCGCGACCGGGAGAGGCCCAGATACGCAGTATTTT.

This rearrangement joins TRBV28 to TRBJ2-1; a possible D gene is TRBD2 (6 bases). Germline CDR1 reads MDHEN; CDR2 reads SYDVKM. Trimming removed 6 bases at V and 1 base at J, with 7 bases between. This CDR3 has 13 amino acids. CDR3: CASRGTSYNEQFF. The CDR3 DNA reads TGTGCCAGCAGGGGGACTTCCTACAATGAGCAGTTCTTC.

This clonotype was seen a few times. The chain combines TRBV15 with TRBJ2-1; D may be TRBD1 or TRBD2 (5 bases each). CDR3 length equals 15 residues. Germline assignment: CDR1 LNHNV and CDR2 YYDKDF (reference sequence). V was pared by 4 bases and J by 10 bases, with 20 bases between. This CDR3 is CATSISGTRVSEQFF. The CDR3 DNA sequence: TGTGCCACCAGCATTTCCGGGACGAGGGTATCCGAGCAGTTCTTC.